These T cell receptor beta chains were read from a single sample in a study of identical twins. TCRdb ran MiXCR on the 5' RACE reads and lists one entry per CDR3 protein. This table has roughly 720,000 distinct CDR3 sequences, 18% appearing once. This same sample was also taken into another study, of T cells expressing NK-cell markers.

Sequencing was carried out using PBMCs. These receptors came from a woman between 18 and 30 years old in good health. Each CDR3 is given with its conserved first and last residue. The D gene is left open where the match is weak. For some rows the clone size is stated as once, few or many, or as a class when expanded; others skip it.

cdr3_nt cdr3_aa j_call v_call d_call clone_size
TGTGCCAGCAGTTACCGGACTAGCGGGACCGGGGAGCTGTTTTTT CASSYRTSGTGELFF TRBJ2-2 TRBV6-5 TRBD2 few
TGTGCCAGCAGTTTTTCGGGGCAGGGGGGCTACGAGCAGTACTTC CASSFSGQGGYEQYF TRBJ2-7 TRBV12-3/TRBV12-4 NA NA
TGCAGTGCTAGAGGGCCAGCCCACTCCTACGAGCAGTACTTC CSARGPAHSYEQYF TRBJ2-7 TRBV20-1 NA few
TGTGCCAGCAGTGAGAGAAGACAAGAGACCCAGTACTTC CASSERRQETQYF TRBJ2-5 TRBV2 NA NA
TGTGCCAGCTCACCTACCCCGGAGACAGATACGCAGTATTTT CASSPTPETDTQYF TRBJ2-3 TRBV18 NA NA
TGCAGCGCCTGTCCCACAGGTAGCACAGATACGCAGTATTTT CSACPTGSTDTQYF TRBJ2-3 TRBV29-1 NA NA
TGCAGTGCTCAGGTGAACACTGAAGCTTTCTTT CSAQVNTEAFF TRBJ1-1 TRBV20-1 NA NA
TGTGCCAGCAGTTACTCGTGGACAGGGGCTAGCGGGATGACCTACCAGCAGTACTTC CASSYSWTGASGMTYQQYF TRBJ2-7 TRBV6-5 NA few
TGCGCCAGCAGCTGGCGACAGGGAAACACTGAAGCTTTCTTT CASSWRQGNTEAFF TRBJ1-1 TRBV5-1 TRBD1 few
TGTGCCAGCCGAGCGGAAATCGGCAATCAGCCCCAGCATTTT CASRAEIGNQPQHF TRBJ1-5 TRBV12-3/TRBV12-4 NA NA
TGCGCCAGCAGTGGGAGGGACGGGAAAAACATTCAGTACTTC CASSGRDGKNIQYF TRBJ2-4 TRBV10-2 NA few
TGTGCCAGTTCTCGGGACAGGGGTTACAATGAGCAGTTCTTC CASSRDRGYNEQFF TRBJ2-1 TRBV12-3/TRBV12-4 TRBD1 few
TGCGCCAGCCGAACAGGGGATTCACCCCTCCACTTT CASRTGDSPLHF TRBJ1-6 TRBV10-2 TRBD1 few
TGTGCCAGCAGTTACTTGCCAGGGGGCGCGGGGGAGACCCAGTACTTC CASSYLPGGAGETQYF TRBJ2-5 TRBV6-5 TRBD1 NA
TGTGCCAGCAGCGTAGGGATGGGGAGCTACGAGCAGTACTTC CASSVGMGSYEQYF TRBJ2-7 TRBV9 NA few
TGTGCCAGCAGTTTACGGACTAGCGGGGGGTCCTACAATGAGCAGTTCTTC CASSLRTSGGSYNEQFF TRBJ2-1 TRBV6-2/TRBV6-3 TRBD2 few
TGTGCCAGCAGATATGGACAGGGGGCTACGTACGAGCAGTACTTC CASRYGQGATYEQYF TRBJ2-7 TRBV27 TRBD1 NA
TGTGCCAGCAGTTCAGATCTACAGCGGGGGGGGTACGAGCAGTACTTC CASSSDLQRGGYEQYF TRBJ2-7 TRBV6-5 TRBD2 few
TGTGCCAGTAATCCAAGGAGCGTCCGGCTAGCGGGGTTAGGGGAGCTGTTTTTT CASNPRSVRLAGLGELFF TRBJ2-2 TRBV6-1 TRBD2 few
TGTGCCAGCAAGGGTTCCCATTGGTCTAGCGGGAAGACAGATACGCAGTATTTT CASKGSHWSSGKTDTQYF TRBJ2-3 TRBV12-3/TRBV12-4 TRBD2 NA
TGTGCCAGCAGCTTCGGGGAGGAAGAGACCCAGTACTTC CASSFGEEETQYF TRBJ2-5 TRBV5-5 NA NA
TGTGCCAGCAGCATAAACACCAACGAGCAGTTCTTC CASSINTNEQFF TRBJ2-1 TRBV7-2 NA NA
TGCGCCAGCAGCCCTAGCGGGGGGGCAACGCGGGGCACAGATACGCAGTATTTT CASSPSGGATRGTDTQYF TRBJ2-3 TRBV4-1 TRBD2 once
TGTGCCAGCAGCTCAAAAGCGGGCACGAACACCGGGGAGCTGTTTTTT CASSSKAGTNTGELFF TRBJ2-2 TRBV7-2 NA NA
TGTGCCAGCAGCACGTGGGAGCACACCGGGGAGCTGTTTTTT CASSTWEHTGELFF TRBJ2-2 TRBV7-6 NA NA
TGTGCCACCAGCAGGGCCAAGAAAGATACGCAGTATTTT CATSRAKKDTQYF TRBJ2-3 TRBV15 NA NA
TGTGCCAGCAGTTACGGGGGGAGCTCCTACAATGAGCAGTTCTTC CASSYGGSSYNEQFF TRBJ2-1 TRBV6-5 NA many
TGCGCCAGCAGCTTCCGGGGGTCCCTCACAGATACGCAGTATTTT CASSFRGSLTDTQYF TRBJ2-3 TRBV5-1 NA NA
TGCGCCAGCAGCTTGGCCAGGGGAAATGAAAAACTGTTTTTT CASSLARGNEKLFF TRBJ1-4 TRBV5-1 NA few
TGTGCCTGGAGTGTAATCGCGAATACGCAGTATTTT CAWSVIANTQYF TRBJ2-3 TRBV30 NA NA